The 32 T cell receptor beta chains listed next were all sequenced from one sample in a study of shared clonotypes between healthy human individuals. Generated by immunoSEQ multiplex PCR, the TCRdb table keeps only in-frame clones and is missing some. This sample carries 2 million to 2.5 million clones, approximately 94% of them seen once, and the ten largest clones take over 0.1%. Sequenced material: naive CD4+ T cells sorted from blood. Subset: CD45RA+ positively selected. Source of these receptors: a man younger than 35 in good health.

The CDR3 reads CASSARDRDTEAFF. Here the CDR3 DNA reads TGTGCCAGCAGTGCAAGGGACAGGGACACTGAAGCTTTCTTT. V and J are TRBV2 and TRBJ1-1; 9 bases are a match to TRBD1. Germline trimming cut 4 bases from V and 3 bases from J; bases unmatched to any gene: 3. CDR1 is SNHLY and CDR2 is FYNNEI in the germline V gene. This CDR3 contains 14 residues. Drawing the rest from reference TRBV2 and TRBJ1-1, the complete variable domain is EPEVTQTPSHQVTQMGQEVILRCVPISNHLYFYWYRQILGQKVEFLVSFYNNEISEKSEIFDDQFSVERPDGSNFTLKIRSTKLEDSAMYFCASSARDRDTEAFFGQGTRLTVV.

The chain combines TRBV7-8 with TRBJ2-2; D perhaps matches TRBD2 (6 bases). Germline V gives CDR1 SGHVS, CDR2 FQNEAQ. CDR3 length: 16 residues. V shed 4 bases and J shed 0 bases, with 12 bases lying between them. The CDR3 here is CASSSDWTTNTGELFF. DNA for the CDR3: TGTGCCAGCAGCTCCGACTGGACTACGAACACCGGGGAGCTGTTTTTT.

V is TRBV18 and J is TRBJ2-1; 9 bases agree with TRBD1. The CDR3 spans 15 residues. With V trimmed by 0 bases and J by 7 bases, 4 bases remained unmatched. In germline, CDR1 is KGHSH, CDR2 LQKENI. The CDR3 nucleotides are TGTGCCAGCTCACCACCGGTGACAGGGGGTAATGAGCAGTTCTTC. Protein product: CASSPPVTGGNEQFF. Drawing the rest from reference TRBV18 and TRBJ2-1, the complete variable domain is NAGVMQNPRHLVRRRGQEARLRCSPMKGHSHVYWYRQLPEEGLKFMVYLQKENIIDESGMPKERFSAEFPKEGPSILRIQQVVRGDSAAYFCASSPPVTGGNEQFFGPGTRLTVL.

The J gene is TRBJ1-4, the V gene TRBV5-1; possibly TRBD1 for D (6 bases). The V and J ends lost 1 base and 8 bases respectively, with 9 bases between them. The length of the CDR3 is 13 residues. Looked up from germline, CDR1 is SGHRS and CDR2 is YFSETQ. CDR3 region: CASSLSGVEKLFF. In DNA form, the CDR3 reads TGCGCCAGCAGCTTGTCAGGGGTGGAAAAACTGTTTTTT.

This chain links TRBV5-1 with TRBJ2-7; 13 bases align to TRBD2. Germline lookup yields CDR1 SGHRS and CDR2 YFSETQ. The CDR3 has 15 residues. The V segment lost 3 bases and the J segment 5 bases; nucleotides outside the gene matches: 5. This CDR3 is CASSSGLAGQDEQYF. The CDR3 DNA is TGCGCCAGCAGCTCGGGACTAGCGGGGCAGGACGAGCAGTACTTC.

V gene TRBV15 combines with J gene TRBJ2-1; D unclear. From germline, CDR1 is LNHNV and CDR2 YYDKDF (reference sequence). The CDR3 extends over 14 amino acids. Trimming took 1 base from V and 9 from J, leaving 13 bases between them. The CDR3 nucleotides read TGTGCCACCAGCAGAGGAGTCGAGGCGCGTGAGCAGTTCTTC. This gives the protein CATSRGVEAREQFF.

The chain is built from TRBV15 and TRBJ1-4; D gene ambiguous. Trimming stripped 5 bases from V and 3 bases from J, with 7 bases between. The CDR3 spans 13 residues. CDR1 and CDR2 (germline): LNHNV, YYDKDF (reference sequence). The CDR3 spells CATSWDPNEKLFF. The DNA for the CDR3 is TGTGCCACCAGCTGGGATCCTAATGAAAAACTGTTTTTT.

CDR3 DNA sequence: TGTGCCAGCAGCGCCGGACAGAGGAACACTGAAGCTTTCTTT. It is translated as CASSAGQRNTEAFF. V is TRBV6-5 and J is TRBJ1-1; D might be TRBD1 (6 bases). CDR3 size: 14 residues. Trimming cost V 6 bases and J 1 base, with 12 bases left between them. CDR1 is MNHEY and CDR2 is SVGAGI in the germline V gene.

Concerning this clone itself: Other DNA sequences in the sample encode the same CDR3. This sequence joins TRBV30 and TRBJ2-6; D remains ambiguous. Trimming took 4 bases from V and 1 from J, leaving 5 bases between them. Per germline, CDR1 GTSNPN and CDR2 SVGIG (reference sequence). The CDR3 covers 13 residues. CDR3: CAWTGSGANVLTF. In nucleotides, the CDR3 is TGTGCCTGGACTGGATCTGGGGCCAACGTCCTGACTTTC.

CDR3 protein: CASSSMTGAYSNQPQHF. In DNA, the CDR3 is TGTGCCAGCAGTTCCATGACAGGGGCTTATAGCAATCAGCCCCAGCATTTT. V usage is TRBV27 and J usage is TRBJ1-5; 8 positions agree with TRBD1. Germline assignment: CDR1 MNHEY and CDR2 SMNVEV (reference sequence). With 4 bases clipped from V and 0 bases from J, the junction kept 8 bases outside the gene matches. The CDR3 is 17 residues long.

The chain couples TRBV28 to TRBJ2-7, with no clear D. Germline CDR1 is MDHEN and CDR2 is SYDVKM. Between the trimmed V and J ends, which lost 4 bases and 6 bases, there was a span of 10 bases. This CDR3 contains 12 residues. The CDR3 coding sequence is TGTGCCAGCAGTTCGCTCCTCCCCGAGCAGTACTTC. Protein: CASSSLLPEQYF.

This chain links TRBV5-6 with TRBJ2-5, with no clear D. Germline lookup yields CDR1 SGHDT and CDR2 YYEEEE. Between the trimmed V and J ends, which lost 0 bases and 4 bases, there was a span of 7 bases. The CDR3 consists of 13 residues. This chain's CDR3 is CASSLGTGETQYF. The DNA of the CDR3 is TGTGCCAGCAGCTTGGGGACCGGAGAGACCCAGTACTTC.

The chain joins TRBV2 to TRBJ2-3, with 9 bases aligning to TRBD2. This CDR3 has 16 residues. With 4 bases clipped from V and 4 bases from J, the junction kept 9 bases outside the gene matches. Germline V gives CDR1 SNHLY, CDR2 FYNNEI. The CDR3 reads CASSGDSGGRSDTQYF. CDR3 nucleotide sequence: TGTGCCAGCAGTGGGGACAGCGGGGGGCGGTCAGATACGCAGTATTTT.

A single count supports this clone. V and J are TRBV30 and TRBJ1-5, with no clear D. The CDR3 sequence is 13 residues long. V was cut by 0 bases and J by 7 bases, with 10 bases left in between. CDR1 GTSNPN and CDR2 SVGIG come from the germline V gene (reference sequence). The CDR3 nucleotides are TGTGCCTGGAGTGTTGACCGTACGCAGCCCCAGCATTTT. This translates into CAWSVDRTQPQHF.

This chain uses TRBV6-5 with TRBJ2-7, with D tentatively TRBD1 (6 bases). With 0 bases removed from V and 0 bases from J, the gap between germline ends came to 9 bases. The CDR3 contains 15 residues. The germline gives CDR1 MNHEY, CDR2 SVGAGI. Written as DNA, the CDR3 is TGTGCCAGCAGTTACTCGAGGACAGACTCCTACGAGCAGTACTTC. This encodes CASSYSRTDSYEQYF.

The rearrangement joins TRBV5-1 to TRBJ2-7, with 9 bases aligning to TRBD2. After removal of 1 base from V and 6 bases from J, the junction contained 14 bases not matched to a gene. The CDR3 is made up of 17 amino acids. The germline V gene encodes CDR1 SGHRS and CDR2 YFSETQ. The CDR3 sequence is CASSLYGLAGSMGEQYF. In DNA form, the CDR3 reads TGCGCCAGCAGCTTGTATGGTCTAGCGGGAAGCATGGGCGAGCAGTACTTC.

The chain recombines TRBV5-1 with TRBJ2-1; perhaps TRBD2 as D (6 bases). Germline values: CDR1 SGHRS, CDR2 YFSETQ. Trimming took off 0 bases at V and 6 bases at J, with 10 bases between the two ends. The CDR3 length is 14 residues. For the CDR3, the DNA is TGCGCCAGCAGCTTGGCCTTGCGGGGCAATGAGCAGTTCTTC. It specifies CASSLALRGNEQFF.

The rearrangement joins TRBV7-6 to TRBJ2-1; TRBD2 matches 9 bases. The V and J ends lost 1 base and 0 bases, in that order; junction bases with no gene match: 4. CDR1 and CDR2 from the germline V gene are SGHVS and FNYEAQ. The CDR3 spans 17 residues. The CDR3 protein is CASSLGTSANSYNEQFF. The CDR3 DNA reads TGTGCCAGCAGCTTAGGGACTAGCGCGAACTCCTACAATGAGCAGTTCTTC.

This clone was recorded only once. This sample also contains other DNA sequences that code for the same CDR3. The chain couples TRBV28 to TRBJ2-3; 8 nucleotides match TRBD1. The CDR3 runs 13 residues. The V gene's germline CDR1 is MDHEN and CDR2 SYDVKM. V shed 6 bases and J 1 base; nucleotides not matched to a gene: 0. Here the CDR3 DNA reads TGTGCCAGCAGGGGACAGGGCACAGATACGCAGTATTTT. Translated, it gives CASRGQGTDTQYF.

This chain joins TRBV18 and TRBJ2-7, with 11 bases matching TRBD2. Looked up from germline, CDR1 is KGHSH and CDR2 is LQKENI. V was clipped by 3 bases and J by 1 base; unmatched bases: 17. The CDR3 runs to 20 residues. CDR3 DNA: TGTGCCAGCTCACCGTACTTACTAGCGGGGGACTCCCGAGGGTCCTACGAGCAGTACTTC. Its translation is CASSPYLLAGDSRGSYEQYF.

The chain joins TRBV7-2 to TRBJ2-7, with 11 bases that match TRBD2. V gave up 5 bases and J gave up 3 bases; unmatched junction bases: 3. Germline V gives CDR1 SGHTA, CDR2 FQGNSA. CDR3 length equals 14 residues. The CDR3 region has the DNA TGTGCCAGCAGCAGACTAGCGGGATTCTACGAGCAGTACTTC. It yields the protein CASSRLAGFYEQYF.

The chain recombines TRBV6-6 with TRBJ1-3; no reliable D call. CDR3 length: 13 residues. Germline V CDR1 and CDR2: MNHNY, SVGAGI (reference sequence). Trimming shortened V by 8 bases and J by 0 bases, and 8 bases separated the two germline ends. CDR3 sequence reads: CASRRNSGNTIYF. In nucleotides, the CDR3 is TGTGCCAGCCGGCGGAACTCTGGAAACACCATATATTTT.

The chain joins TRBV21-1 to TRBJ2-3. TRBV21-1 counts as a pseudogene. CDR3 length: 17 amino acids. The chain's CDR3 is CASSPYARGSSTDTQYF. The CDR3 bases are TGTGCCAGCAGCCCCTACGCCCGGGGCTCCAGCACAGATACGCAGTATTTT.

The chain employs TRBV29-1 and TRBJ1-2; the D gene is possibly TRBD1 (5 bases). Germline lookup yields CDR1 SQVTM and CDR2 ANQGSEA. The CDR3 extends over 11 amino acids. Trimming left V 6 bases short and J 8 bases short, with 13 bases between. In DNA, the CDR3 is TGCAGCGTATGGGACCTCGGGGGCTACACCTTC. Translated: CSVWDLGGYTF. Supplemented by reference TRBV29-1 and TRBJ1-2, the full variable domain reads SAVISQKPSRDICQRGTSLTIQCQVDSQVTMMFWYRQQPGQSLTLIATANQGSEATYESGFVIDKFPISRPNLTFSTLTVSNMSPEDSSIYLCSVWDLGGYTFGSGTRLTVV.

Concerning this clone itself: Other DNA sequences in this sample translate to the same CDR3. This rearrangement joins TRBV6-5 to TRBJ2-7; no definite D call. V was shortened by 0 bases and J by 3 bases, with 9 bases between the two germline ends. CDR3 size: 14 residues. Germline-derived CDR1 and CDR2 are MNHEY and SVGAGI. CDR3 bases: TGTGCCAGCAGTTACTCCGCCGTAAGCTACGAGCAGTACTTC. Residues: CASSYSAVSYEQYF.

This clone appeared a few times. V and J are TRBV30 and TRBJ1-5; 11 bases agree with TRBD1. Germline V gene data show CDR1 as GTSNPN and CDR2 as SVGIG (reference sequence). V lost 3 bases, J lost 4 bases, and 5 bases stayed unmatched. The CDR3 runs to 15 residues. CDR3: CAWSPGDRGNQPQHF. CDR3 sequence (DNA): TGTGCCTGGAGCCCAGGGGACAGGGGGAATCAGCCCCAGCATTTT.

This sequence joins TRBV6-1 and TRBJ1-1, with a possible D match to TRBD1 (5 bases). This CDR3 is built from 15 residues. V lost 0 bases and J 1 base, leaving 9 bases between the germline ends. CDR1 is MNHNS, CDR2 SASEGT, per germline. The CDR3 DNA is TGTGCCAGCAGTGAAGCGGGACTGGGGAACACTGAAGCTTTCTTT. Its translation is CASSEAGLGNTEAFF.

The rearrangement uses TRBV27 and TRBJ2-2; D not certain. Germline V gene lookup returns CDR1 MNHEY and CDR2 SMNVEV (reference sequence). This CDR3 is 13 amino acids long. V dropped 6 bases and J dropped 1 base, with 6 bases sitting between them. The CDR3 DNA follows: TGTGCCAGCAGCCATCTGAACACCGGGGAGCTGTTTTTT. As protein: CASSHLNTGELFF.

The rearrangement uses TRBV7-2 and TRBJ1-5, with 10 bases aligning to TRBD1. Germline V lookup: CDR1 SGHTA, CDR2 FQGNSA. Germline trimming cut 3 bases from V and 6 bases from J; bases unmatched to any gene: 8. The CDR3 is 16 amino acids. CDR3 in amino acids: CASSLYGTGAAQPQHF. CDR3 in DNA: TGTGCCAGCAGCTTGTACGGGACAGGGGCGGCTCAGCCCCAGCATTTT. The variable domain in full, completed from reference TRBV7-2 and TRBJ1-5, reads GAGVSQSPSNKVTEKGKDVELRCDPISGHTALYWYRQSLGQGLEFLIYFQGNSAPDKSGLPSDRFSAERTGGSVSTLTIQRTQQEDSAVYLCASSLYGTGAAQPQHFGDGTRLSIL.

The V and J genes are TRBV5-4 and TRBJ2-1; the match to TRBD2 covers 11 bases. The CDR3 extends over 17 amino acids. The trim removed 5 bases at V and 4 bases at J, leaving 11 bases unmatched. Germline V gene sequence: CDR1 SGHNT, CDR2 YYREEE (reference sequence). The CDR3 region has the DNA TGTGCCAGCAGTTTGACTAGCGGGGCTAATAATTACAATGAGCAGTTCTTC. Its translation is CASSLTSGANNYNEQFF.

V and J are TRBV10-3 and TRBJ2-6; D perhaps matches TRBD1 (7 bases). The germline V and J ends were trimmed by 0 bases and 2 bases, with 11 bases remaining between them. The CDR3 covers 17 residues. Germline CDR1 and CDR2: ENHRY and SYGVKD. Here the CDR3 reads CAISESEGAAGANVLTF. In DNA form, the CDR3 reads TGTGCCATCAGTGAGTCGGAGGGGGCAGCTGGGGCCAACGTCCTGACTTTC.

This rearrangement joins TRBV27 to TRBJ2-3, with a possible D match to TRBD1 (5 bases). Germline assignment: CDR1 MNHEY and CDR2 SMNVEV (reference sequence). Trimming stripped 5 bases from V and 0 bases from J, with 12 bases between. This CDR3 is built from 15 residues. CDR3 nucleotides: TGTGCCAGCAGTCGACAGACTGGTAGCACAGATACGCAGTATTTT. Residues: CASSRQTGSTDTQYF.